The rows below give T cell receptor beta chains drawn from one sample of a study of blood T cell repertoires in COVID-19. Data came from immunoSEQ multiplex PCR; TCRdb stores just in-frame clones and leaves some out. The sample comprises 150,000 to 200,000 clones, approximately 86% of which are singletons, and around 3.3% rests with the top ten. Sequenced: peripheral blood. The source is a man aged 65 to 85 with acute or convalescent COVID-19. CDR3s include the opening cysteine and the closing phenylalanine or tryptophan. A D gene is named only where the DNA matches it firmly. Clone size is shown for a subset of rows, as once, few, many or a class of expanded clone.

CDR3: CSASTSGRAYNEQFF
DNA: TGCAGTGCTAGTACTAGCGGGAGGGCCTACAATGAGCAGTTCTTC
size: once
V: TRBV20-1
J: TRBJ2-1
D: TRBD2

CDR3: CASMRLAGGDTQYF
DNA: TGTGCCAGCATGCGACTAGCGGGAGGGGATACGCAGTATTTT
size: .
V: TRBV7-8
J: TRBJ2-3
D: TRBD2

CDR3: CASSQDMGGEKLFF
DNA: TGCGCCAGCAGCCAAGATATGGGAGGTGAAAAACTGTTTTTT
size: .
V: TRBV4-3
J: TRBJ1-4
D: .

CDR3: CAWETGDTQYF
DNA: TGTGCCTGGGAGACGGGAGATACGCAGTATTTT
size: .
V: TRBV30
J: TRBJ2-3
D: .

CDR3: CSVSGDRTYNEQFF
DNA: TGCAGCGTATCCGGGGACAGGACCTACAATGAGCAGTTCTTC
size: .
V: TRBV29-1
J: TRBJ2-1
D: TRBD1

CDR3: CASSESRTGGPYEQYF
DNA: TGCGCCAGCAGTGAGTCGAGGACGGGGGGGCCCTACGAGCAGTACTTC
size: few
V: TRBV10-2
J: TRBJ2-7
D: TRBD2

CDR3: CTSSPPFGTAGTEAFF
DNA: TGCACCAGCAGCCCCCCCTTTGGGACAGCTGGCACTGAAGCTTTCTTT
size: .
V: TRBV1
J: TRBJ1-1
D: .

CDR3: CASSPEGVSYNSPLHF
DNA: TGTGCCAGCAGCCCCGAGGGTGTATCCTATAATTCACCCCTCCACTTT
size: .
V: TRBV6-4
J: TRBJ1-6
D: .

CDR3: CASSPEVSRPDAPQYF
DNA: TGTGCCAGCAGCCCCGAGGTATCACGCCCAGACGCACCGCAGTATTTT
size: .
V: TRBV5-6
J: TRBJ2-3
D: .

CDR3: CASSLALGEGTGELFF
DNA: TGTGCCAGCAGCTTGGCCTTAGGGGAGGGGACCGGGGAGCTGTTTTTT
size: .
V: TRBV5-6
J: TRBJ2-2
D: TRBD2

CDR3: CASSPGTSGQETQYF
DNA: TGCGCCAGCAGCCCCGGGACTAGCGGTCAAGAGACCCAGTACTTC
size: .
V: TRBV5-1
J: TRBJ2-5
D: TRBD2

CDR3: CASSSGDTQYF
DNA: TGTGCCAGCAGTTCGGGGGATACGCAGTATTTT
size: .
V: TRBV6-2/TRBV6-3
J: TRBJ2-3
D: .

CDR3: CASSPSGIQETQYF
DNA: TGTGCCAGCAGCCCTAGCGGGATCCAAGAGACCCAGTACTTC
size: .
V: TRBV3-1/TRBV3-2
J: TRBJ2-5
D: TRBD2

CDR3: CASSPGGGTGELFF
DNA: TGTGCCAGCAGTCCAGGGGGCGGGACCGGGGAGCTGTTTTTT
size: .
V: TRBV6-2/TRBV6-3
J: TRBJ2-2
D: TRBD1

CDR3: CASSERGAKNIQYF
DNA: TGCGCCAGCAGTGAGAGGGGGGCCAAAAACATTCAGTACTTC
size: .
V: TRBV10-1
J: TRBJ2-4
D: .

CDR3: CASSLSPTRLETQYF
DNA: TGTGCCAGCAGCTTAAGTCCCACCAGGTTGGAGACCCAGTACTTC
size: .
V: TRBV11-2
J: TRBJ2-5
D: .

CDR3: CASSDRKNSLVTGELFF
DNA: TGTGCCAGCAGTGATAGAAAGAACTCACTAGTCACCGGGGAGCTGTTTTTT
size: .
V: TRBV25-1
J: TRBJ2-2
D: .

CDR3: CASSIEGTASSPSYEQYF
DNA: TGTGCCAGTAGTATAGAGGGGACAGCCTCCTCACCTTCTTACGAGCAGTACTTC
size: .
V: TRBV19
J: TRBJ2-7
D: TRBD1

CDR3: CASSQELTAAGGRFEQYF
DNA: TGTGCCAGCAGCCAAGAATTAACTGCAGCGGGAGGGCGTTTCGAGCAGTACTTC
size: .
V: TRBV4-2
J: TRBJ2-7
D: TRBD2

CDR3: CASSVEGSAEAFF
DNA: TGTGCCAGCAGTGTTGAGGGAAGTGCTGAAGCTTTCTTT
size: .
V: TRBV2
J: TRBJ1-1
D: .

CDR3: CASSEGGGGSNEQFF
DNA: TGTGCCAGCAGTGAAGGAGGCGGGGGGAGCAATGAGCAGTTCTTC
size: few
V: TRBV6-1
J: TRBJ2-1
D: TRBD2

CDR3: CASSGLAGGAEQFF
DNA: TGTGCCAGCAGCGGACTAGCGGGAGGGGCTGAGCAGTTCTTC
size: .
V: TRBV6-5
J: TRBJ2-1
D: TRBD2

CDR3: CASSFGQETYEQYF
DNA: TGCGCCAGCAGCTTCGGACAGGAGACCTACGAGCAGTACTTC
size: .
V: TRBV5-1
J: TRBJ2-7
D: TRBD1

CDR3: CASSQDVGQWMTYEQYF
DNA: TGTGCCAGCAGCCAAGACGTGGGACAGTGGATGACCTACGAGCAGTACTTC
size: once
V: TRBV3-1/TRBV3-2
J: TRBJ2-7
D: TRBD1

CDR3: CASSSRTGVRSAQHF
DNA: TGTGCCAGCAGTTCCAGGACAGGGGTTAGATCGGCCCAGCATTTT
size: .
V: TRBV28
J: TRBJ1-5
D: TRBD1